This passage covers 3 T cell receptor beta chains from one sample sequenced in a study of blood T cell repertoires in COVID-19. Clones were sequenced by immunoSEQ multiplex PCR, and TCRdb holds only the in-frame ones, with some missing. Among some 100,000 clones, roughly 82% were seen once, and the ten largest hold less than 9%. Material: peripheral blood. The origin of the receptors is a man aged 45 to 65 with active or convalescent COVID-19.

The chain has TRBV29-1 and TRBJ1-4; D perhaps matches TRBD1 (5 bases). The CDR3 has 13 amino acids. Trimming cost V 6 bases and J 4 bases, with 12 bases left between them. From germline, CDR1 is SQVTM and CDR2 ANQGSEA. CDR3 amino acids: CSVKGQLNEKLFF. In DNA form, the CDR3 reads TGCAGCGTCAAGGGGCAGCTTAATGAAAAACTGTTTTTT. Full variable domain (missing parts from reference TRBV29-1 and TRBJ1-4): SAVISQKPSRDICQRGTSLTIQCQVDSQVTMMFWYRQQPGQSLTLIATANQGSEATYESGFVIDKFPISRPNLTFSTLTVSNMSPEDSSIYLCSVKGQLNEKLFFGSGTQLSVL.

This chain uses TRBV6-5 with TRBJ2-7; 7 nucleotides line up with TRBD2. Per the germline V gene, CDR1 is MNHEY and CDR2 is SVGAGI. V lost 0 bases to trimming and J lost 3 bases; unmatched junction nucleotides: 8. The CDR3 is 16 amino acids. This CDR3 reads CASSYSLAGEVYEQYF. For the CDR3, the DNA is TGTGCCAGCAGTTACTCCTTGGCGGGGGAGGTCTACGAGCAGTACTTC.

This sequence joins TRBV18 and TRBJ2-1, with TRBD1 matching over 10 bases. The CDR3 extends over 15 amino acids. Germline V gene data show CDR1 as KGHSH and CDR2 as LQKENI. The ends lost 6 bases at V and 6 bases at J; junction bases unmatched: 8. CDR3 loop: CASSPGTGVFNEQFF. CDR3 sequence (DNA): TGTGCCAGCTCCCCAGGGACAGGGGTTTTCAATGAGCAGTTCTTC.